Detailed here is one TCR beta chain. Its antigen is as yet unknown. The source of the sample is a study of T cells in Graves' hyperthyroidism and ophthalmopathy. Background on the study: Before any treatment, at initial diagnosis, peripheral blood was collected. Broader study findings: By a 13 V-J model, ophthalmopathy was set apart from stable hyperthyroidism.

Germline trimming cut 1 base from V and 7 bases from J; bases unmatched to any gene: 5. The CDR3 extends over 16 amino acids. CDR1 is SEHNR, CDR2 FQNEAQ, per germline (reference sequence). Those patients with uncontrolled infection, other autoimmune disease, pregnancy or lactation were excluded. Fresh peripheral blood, roughly 10 ml, was the source of the PBMCs. What was amplified from RNA transcripts were TCR beta CDR3 regions. TCR CDR3 regions were first amplified by RT-PCR with HTBI primers. Via MiXCR, TCRdb re-called the multiplex PCR reads, giving one row per CDR3 protein. The sample consists of fewer than 400,000 distinct CDR3 sequences, just under 25% of them appearing once.

The specimen was blood. The gene calls are TRBV7-9 and TRBJ2-1, with 12 positions matching TRBD2. The origin of this receptor is a man in his fifties with Graves' hyperthyroidism. The CDR3 DNA reads as TGTGCCAGCAGCTTAGAAGGACTAGCGGGAAGAAATGAGCAGTTCTTC. Translation gives CASSLEGLAGRNEQFF.